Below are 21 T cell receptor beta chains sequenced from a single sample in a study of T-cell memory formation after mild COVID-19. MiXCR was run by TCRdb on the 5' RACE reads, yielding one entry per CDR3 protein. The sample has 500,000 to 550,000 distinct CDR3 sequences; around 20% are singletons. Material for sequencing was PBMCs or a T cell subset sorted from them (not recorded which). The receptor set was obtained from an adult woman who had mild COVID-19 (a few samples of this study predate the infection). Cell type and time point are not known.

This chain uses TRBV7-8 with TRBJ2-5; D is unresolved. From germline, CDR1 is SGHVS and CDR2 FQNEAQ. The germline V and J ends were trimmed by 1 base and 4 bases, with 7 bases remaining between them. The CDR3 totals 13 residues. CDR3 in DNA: TGTGCCAGCAGCTTAGAAGGGATAGAGACCCAGTACTTC. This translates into CASSLEGIETQYF.

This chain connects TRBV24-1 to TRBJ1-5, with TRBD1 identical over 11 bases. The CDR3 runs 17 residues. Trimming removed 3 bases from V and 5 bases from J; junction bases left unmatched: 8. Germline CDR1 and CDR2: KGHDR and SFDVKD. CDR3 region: CATSDPSGTGGDQPQHF. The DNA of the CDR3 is TGTGCCACCAGTGATCCCTCCGGGACAGGGGGTGATCAGCCCCAGCATTTT.

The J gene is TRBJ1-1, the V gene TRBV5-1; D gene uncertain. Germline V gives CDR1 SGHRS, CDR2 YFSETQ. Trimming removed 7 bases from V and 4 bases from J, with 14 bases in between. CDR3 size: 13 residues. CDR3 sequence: CASGEGGGTEAFF. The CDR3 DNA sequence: TGCGCCAGCGGGGAGGGTGGCGGCACTGAAGCTTTCTTT.

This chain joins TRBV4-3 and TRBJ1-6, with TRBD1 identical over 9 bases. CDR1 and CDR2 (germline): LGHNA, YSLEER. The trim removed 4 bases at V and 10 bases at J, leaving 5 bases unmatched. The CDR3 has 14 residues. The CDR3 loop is CASSLGTGQSPLHF. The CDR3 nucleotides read TGCGCCAGCAGCCTAGGGACAGGGCAATCACCCCTCCACTTT.

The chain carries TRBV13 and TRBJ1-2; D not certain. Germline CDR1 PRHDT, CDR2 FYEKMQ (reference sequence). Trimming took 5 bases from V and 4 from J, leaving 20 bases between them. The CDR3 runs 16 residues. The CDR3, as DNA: TGTGCCAGCAGCCCCCTCAACGAGGTTTCGGGCTATGGCTACACCTTC. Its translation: CASSPLNEVSGYGYTF.

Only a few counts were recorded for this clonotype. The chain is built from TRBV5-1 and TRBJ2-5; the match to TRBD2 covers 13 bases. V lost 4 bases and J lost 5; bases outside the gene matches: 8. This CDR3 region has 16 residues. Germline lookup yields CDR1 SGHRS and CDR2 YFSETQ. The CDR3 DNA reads TGCGCCAGCAGCCCAACGGGACTAGCGGGGACGGAGACCCAGTACTTC. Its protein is CASSPTGLAGTETQYF.

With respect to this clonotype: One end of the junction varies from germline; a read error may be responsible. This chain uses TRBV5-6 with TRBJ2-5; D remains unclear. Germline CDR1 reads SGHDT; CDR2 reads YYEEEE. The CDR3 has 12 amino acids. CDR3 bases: TGTGGCAGCAGCTTGAACCGAGAGACCCAGTACTTC. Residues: CGSSLNRETQYF. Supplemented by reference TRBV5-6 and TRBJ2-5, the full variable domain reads DAGVTQSPTHLIKTRGQQVTLRCSPKSGHDTVSWYQQALGQGPQFIFQYYEEEERQRGNFPDRFSGHQFPNYSSELNVNALLLGDSALYLCGSSLNRETQYFGPGTRLLVL.

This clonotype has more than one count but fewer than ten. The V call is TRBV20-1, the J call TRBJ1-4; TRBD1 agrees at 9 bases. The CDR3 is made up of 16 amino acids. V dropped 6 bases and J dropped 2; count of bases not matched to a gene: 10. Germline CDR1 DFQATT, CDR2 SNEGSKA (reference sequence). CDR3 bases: TGCAGTGCCCGACAGGGGGGTCAGTCGACTAATGAAAAACTGTTTTTT. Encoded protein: CSARQGGQSTNEKLFF.

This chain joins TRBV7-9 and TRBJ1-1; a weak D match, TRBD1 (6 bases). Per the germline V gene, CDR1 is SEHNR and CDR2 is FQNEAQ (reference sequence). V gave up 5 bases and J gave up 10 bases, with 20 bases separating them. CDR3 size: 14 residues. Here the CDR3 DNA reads TGTGCCAGCAGCCCCCGTCTCCGGGACACACGAGCTTTCTTT. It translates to CASSPRLRDTRAFF.

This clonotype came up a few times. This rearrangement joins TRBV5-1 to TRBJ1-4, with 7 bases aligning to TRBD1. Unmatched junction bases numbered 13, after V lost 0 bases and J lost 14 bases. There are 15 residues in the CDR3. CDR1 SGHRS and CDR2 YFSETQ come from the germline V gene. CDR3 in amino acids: CASSLETGPVQLLFF. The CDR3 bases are TGCGCCAGCAGCTTGGAGACAGGGCCCGTTCAGTTGCTGTTTTTT.

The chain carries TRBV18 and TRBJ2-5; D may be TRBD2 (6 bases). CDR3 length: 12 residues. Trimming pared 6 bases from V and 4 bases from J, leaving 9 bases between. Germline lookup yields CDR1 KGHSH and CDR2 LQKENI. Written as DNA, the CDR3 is TGTGCCAGCTCCGGACTAACAGAGACCCAGTACTTC. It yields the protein CASSGLTETQYF.

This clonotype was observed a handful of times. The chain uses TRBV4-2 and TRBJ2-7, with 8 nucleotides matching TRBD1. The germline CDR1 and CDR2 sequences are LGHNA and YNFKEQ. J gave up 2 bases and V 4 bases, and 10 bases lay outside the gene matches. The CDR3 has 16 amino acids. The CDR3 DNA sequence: TGTGCCAGCAGCCCAGGGGGCACAGGGAGGCCCTACGAGCAGTACTTC. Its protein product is CASSPGGTGRPYEQYF.

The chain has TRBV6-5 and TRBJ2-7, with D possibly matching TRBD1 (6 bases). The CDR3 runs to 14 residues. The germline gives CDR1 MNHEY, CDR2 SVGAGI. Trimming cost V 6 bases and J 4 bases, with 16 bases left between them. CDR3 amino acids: CASSRTVGAYEQYF. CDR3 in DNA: TGTGCCAGCAGCAGGACAGTTGGGGCGTACGAGCAGTACTTC.

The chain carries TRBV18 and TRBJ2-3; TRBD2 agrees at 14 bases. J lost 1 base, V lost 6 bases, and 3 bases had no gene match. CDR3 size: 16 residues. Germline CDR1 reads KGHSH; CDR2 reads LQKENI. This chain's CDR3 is CASSGLAGDGTDTQYF. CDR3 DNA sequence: TGTGCCAGCTCGGGACTAGCGGGAGACGGCACAGATACGCAGTATTTT. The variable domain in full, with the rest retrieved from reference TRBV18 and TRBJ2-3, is NAGVMQNPRHLVRRRGQEARLRCSPMKGHSHVYWYRQLPEEGLKFMVYLQKENIIDESGMPKERFSAEFPKEGPSILRIQQVVRGDSAAYFCASSGLAGDGTDTQYFGPGTRLTVL.

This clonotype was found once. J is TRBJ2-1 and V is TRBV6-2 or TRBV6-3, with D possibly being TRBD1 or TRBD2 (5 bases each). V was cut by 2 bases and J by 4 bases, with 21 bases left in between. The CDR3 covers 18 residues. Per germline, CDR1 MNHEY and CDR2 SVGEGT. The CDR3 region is CASSYPSTGARGYNEQFF. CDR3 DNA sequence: TGTGCCAGCAGTTACCCTAGTACCGGGGCCCGAGGGTACAATGAGCAGTTCTTC.

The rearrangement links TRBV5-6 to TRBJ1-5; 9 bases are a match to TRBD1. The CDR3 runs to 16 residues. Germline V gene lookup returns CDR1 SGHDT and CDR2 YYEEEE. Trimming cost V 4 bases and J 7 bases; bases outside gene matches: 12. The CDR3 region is CASSLSLQGAGQPQHF. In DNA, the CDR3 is TGTGCCAGCAGCCTGTCTTTACAGGGGGCAGGACAGCCCCAGCATTTT.

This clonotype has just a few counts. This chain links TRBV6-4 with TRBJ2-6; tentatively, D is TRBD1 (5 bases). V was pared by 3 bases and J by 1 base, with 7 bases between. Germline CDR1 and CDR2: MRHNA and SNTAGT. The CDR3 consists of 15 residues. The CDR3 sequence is CASSDQGSGANVLTF. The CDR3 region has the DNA TGTGCCAGCAGTGATCAGGGTTCTGGGGCCAACGTCCTGACTTTC.

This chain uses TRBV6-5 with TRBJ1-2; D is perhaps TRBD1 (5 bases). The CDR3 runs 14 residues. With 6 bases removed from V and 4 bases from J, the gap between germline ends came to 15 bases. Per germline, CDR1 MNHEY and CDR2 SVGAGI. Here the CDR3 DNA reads TGTGCCAGCAGCCCTCAAGAGGGGCCCTATGGCTACACCTTC. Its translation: CASSPQEGPYGYTF.

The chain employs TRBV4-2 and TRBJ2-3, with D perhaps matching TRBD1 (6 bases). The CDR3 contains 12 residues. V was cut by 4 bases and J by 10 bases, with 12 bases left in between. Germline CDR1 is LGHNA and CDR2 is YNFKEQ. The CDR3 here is CASSPTGLAQYF. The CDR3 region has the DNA TGTGCCAGCAGCCCAACAGGGCTGGCGCAGTATTTT.

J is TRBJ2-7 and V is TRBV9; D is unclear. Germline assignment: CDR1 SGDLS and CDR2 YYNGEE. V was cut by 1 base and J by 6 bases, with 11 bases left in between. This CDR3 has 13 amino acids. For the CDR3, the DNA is TGTGCCAGCAGCGTATCTCAGTGGGGCGAGCAGTACTTC. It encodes CASSVSQWGEQYF.

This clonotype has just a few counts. Here the CDR3 DNA reads TGCGCCAGCAGCCAGGGACAGAACTCCTACGAGCAGTACTTC. Translating gives CASSQGQNSYEQYF. V usage is TRBV5-1 and J usage is TRBJ2-7; TRBD1 agrees at 7 bases. The CDR3 runs 14 residues. The ends lost 4 bases at V and 0 bases at J; junction bases unmatched: 4. CDR1 SGHRS and CDR2 YFSETQ come from the germline V gene.